Many counts were recorded for the clone carrying this TCR beta chain. The sample is drawn from a study of T cells in Graves' hyperthyroidism and ophthalmopathy. Germline V gene data show CDR1 as SGHTA and CDR2 as FQGTGA. Trimming at V came to 5 bases and at J to 2 bases, leaving 7 bases not matched to a gene. The CDR3 is made up of 15 amino acids. Uncontrolled infection, other autoimmune disease, pregnancy or lactation excluded patients. Amplification yielded TCR beta CDR3 regions, with RNA transcripts as the source. HTBI primers were used for first-round RT-PCR of the TCR CDR3. TCRdb independently ran MiXCR on the multiplex PCR reads; one entry per CDR3 protein. The sample holds 400,000 to 500,000 distinct CDR3 sequences, approximately 15% seen once.

The material sequenced was blood. The chain links TRBV7-3 to TRBJ2-3; TRBD2 agrees at 7 bases. The TCR sequence derives from a woman younger than 35 with Graves' hyperthyroidism. The CDR3 DNA reads TGTGCCAGCAGCCCCGGGGGGACTATCACAGATACGCAGTATTTT. This encodes CASSPGGTITDTQYF.